Listed here is a single T cell receptor beta chain. This sample stems from a study of resident and recirculating memory T cells in vitiligo. Patients' lesions had not changed for the previous 6 months. Some clones are missing from TCRdb's copy, which holds only in-frame ones; the method was immunoSEQ multiplex PCR. Of 40,000 to 50,000 clones listed, 80% to 95% are singletons. The CDR3 totals 16 residues. The ends lost 1 base at V and 7 bases at J; junction bases unmatched: 10. The V gene's germline CDR1 is MGHRA and CDR2 YSYEKL. J is TRBJ2-5 and V is TRBV4-1; 9 bases align to TRBD1. Sequenced input: blood. This clonotype was obtained from a male donor with vitiligo. The chain's CDR3 is CASSQVADRGVRTQYF. DNA of the CDR3: TGCGCCAGCAGCCAAGTGGCGGACAGGGGAGTTCGGACCCAGTACTTC.